This T cell receptor beta chain comes out of a study of T cells in Graves' hyperthyroidism and ophthalmopathy. V gave up 8 bases and J gave up 7 bases, with 20 bases separating them. CDR3 length: 14 residues. Germline values: CDR1 SNHLY, CDR2 FYNNEI. This clonotype was detected only a few times. Researchers amplified the TCR beta CDR3 regions from RNA transcripts. In the first-round RT-PCR of the TCR CDR3, the HTBI primer set was used. TCRdb re-analysed the multiplex PCR reads in MiXCR, keeping a single row per CDR3 protein. The data show hundreds of thousands of distinct CDR3 sequences, around a fifth seen once.

The V gene is TRBV2, the J gene TRBJ2-5; tentatively, D is TRBD1 (5 bases). This TCR derives from a woman in her 70s with Graves' ophthalmopathy. The specimen sequenced was blood. The CDR3 protein is CASRTTAGLRTQYF. The CDR3 DNA follows: TGTGCCAGCCGGACGACGGCAGGGTTAAGGACCCAGTACTTC.